The 16 T cell receptor beta chains listed next were all sequenced from one sample in a study of cytomegalovirus exposure and HLA in healthy donors. PCR amplification relied on 60 Vbeta primers (plus 13 Jbeta primers). TCRdb's table, derived via immunoSEQ multiplex PCR, lists solely in-frame clones and lacks some. The profile shows about 130,000 clones, around 67% of them singletons. The specimen was PBMCs. The receptors derive from a man younger than 35 in good health and CMV-seropositive.

The table lists this clone with a few counts. This chain links TRBV6-6 with TRBJ1-1; 9 nucleotides line up with TRBD1. V lost 6 bases, J lost 1 base, and 6 bases stayed unmatched. Germline loops: CDR1 MNHNY, CDR2 SVGAGI (reference sequence). The CDR3 is made up of 15 amino acids. The CDR3 protein is CASSVMGQGNTEAFF. The DNA for the CDR3 is TGTGCCAGCAGCGTTATGGGACAGGGGAACACTGAAGCTTTCTTT.

J is TRBJ2-7 and V is TRBV12-5; D might be TRBD2 (5 bases). The germline V gene encodes CDR1 LGHNT and CDR2 FRNRAP. The CDR3 spans 15 residues. With 6 bases removed from V and 5 bases from J, the gap between germline ends came to 20 bases. CDR3 region: CASGARRASPHEQYF. The CDR3 nucleotides read TGTGCTAGTGGCGCACGCCGGGCTAGCCCCCACGAGCAGTACTTC.

CDR3 residues: CSVGYRGGIDTQYF. The CDR3 DNA follows: TGCAGCGTGGGATACAGGGGGGGGATAGATACGCAGTATTTT. The genes are TRBV29-1 and TRBJ2-3; tentatively, D is TRBD1 (8 bases). Germline CDR1 SQVTM, CDR2 ANQGSEA. V lost 6 bases and J lost 5, with 18 bases in between. The CDR3 sequence is 14 residues long.

J is TRBJ2-7 and V is TRBV6-5; no clear D. Germline lookup yields CDR1 MNHEY and CDR2 SVGAGI. Trimming cost V 6 bases and J 5 bases, with 14 bases left between them. The CDR3 loop spans 13 amino acids. DNA of the CDR3: TGTGCCAGCAGACGACGGGTGGCCCACGAGCAGTACTTC. Amino acid sequence: CASRRRVAHEQYF.

The chain recombines TRBV10-2 with TRBJ2-1; 9 nucleotides align to TRBD2. The CDR3 is made up of 14 amino acids. Germline V gives CDR1 WSHSY, CDR2 SAAADI. The V gene end was trimmed by 8 bases and the J gene end by 8 bases; junction bases not matched to a gene: 10. CDR3 DNA: TGCGCCAGCGGGGGGGCGGGAGGGGGATATGAGCAGTTCTTC. Its translation: CASGGAGGGYEQFF.

This clone was found once. This rearrangement joins TRBV19 to TRBJ1-2; 7 bases agree with TRBD1. CDR1 LNHDA and CDR2 SQIVND come from the germline V gene (reference sequence). The CDR3 extends over 15 amino acids. V lost 7 bases and J lost 6; bases outside the gene matches: 14. CDR3 sequence reads: CASKVLTGRDNGYTF. The DNA for the CDR3 is TGTGCCAGTAAAGTCTTGACAGGGCGGGATAATGGCTACACCTTC.

The chain recombines TRBV2 with TRBJ1-1, with D perhaps matching TRBD1 (6 bases). Deletions cut 8 bases from V and 1 base from J, with 11 bases between. From germline, CDR1 is SNHLY and CDR2 FYNNEI. This CDR3 contains 13 residues. The CDR3, as DNA: TGTGCCAGCCACAGGGTTTGGAACACTGAAGCTTTCTTT. It specifies CASHRVWNTEAFF.

This clone has just a few counts. The chain employs TRBV18 and TRBJ2-2; possibly TRBD2 for D (5 bases). V lost 3 bases and J lost 1, with 12 bases in between. Germline V lookup: CDR1 KGHSH, CDR2 LQKENI. CDR3 size: 16 residues. CDR3 residues: CASSPEAGRNTGELFF. CDR3 sequence (DNA): TGTGCCAGCTCACCTGAGGCGGGCCGGAACACCGGGGAGCTGTTTTTT.

The CDR3 sequence is CASSIWASGAYEQYF. CDR3 bases: TGTGCCAGTAGTATTTGGGCTAGCGGAGCCTACGAGCAGTACTTC. The chain carries TRBV19 and TRBJ2-7; 7 nucleotides align to TRBD2. CDR3 length equals 15 residues. The V segment lost 3 bases and the J segment 2 bases; nucleotides outside the gene matches: 7. Germline lookup yields CDR1 LNHDA and CDR2 SQIVND (reference sequence). Variable domain in full (rest from reference TRBV19 and TRBJ2-7): DGGITQSPKYLFRKEGQNVTLSCEQNLNHDAMYWYRQDPGQGLRLIYYSQIVNDFQKGDIAEGYSVSREKKESFPLTVTSAQKNPTAFYLCASSIWASGAYEQYFGPGTRLTVT.

The chain joins TRBV13 to TRBJ2-2, with D possibly TRBD1 on 5 matching bases. This CDR3 spans 13 amino acids. The V end lost 4 bases, the J end lost 3 bases, and 6 bases lay between the germline ends. Germline V gives CDR1 PRHDT, CDR2 FYEKMQ (reference sequence). CDR3 nucleotide sequence: TGTGCCAGCAGCTGGGGCGACACCGGGGAGCTGTTTTTT. Translating it yields CASSWGDTGELFF.

The V and J genes are TRBV19 and TRBJ2-5, with D perhaps TRBD1 (5 bases). V was cut by 2 bases and J by 2 bases, with 6 bases left in between. Germline assignment: CDR1 LNHDA and CDR2 SQIVND (reference sequence). The CDR3 has 13 residues. The CDR3 is CASSIRQQETQYF. The CDR3 DNA follows: TGTGCCAGTAGTATAAGACAGCAAGAGACCCAGTACTTC.

This chain connects TRBV4-2 to TRBJ2-5, with 8 positions matching TRBD2. The CDR3 runs 17 residues. Germline assignment: CDR1 LGHNA and CDR2 YNFKEQ. V trimming: 0 bases; J trimming: 0 bases; junction bases outside the gene matches: 6. CDR3 in amino acids: CASSQDRLAGNQETQYF. The CDR3 DNA follows: TGTGCCAGCAGCCAAGATCGGCTAGCGGGTAACCAAGAGACCCAGTACTTC.

Only one count was recorded for this clone. The V and J genes are TRBV5-6 and TRBJ1-3; 7 nucleotides match TRBD1. Unmatched junction bases numbered 9, after V lost 4 bases and J lost 2 bases. The CDR3 totals 16 residues. Looked up from germline, CDR1 is SGHDT and CDR2 is YYEEEE. The CDR3 DNA sequence: TGTGCCAGCAGCCCGGTGGGCAGGGGGGCTGGAAACACCATATATTTT. Protein sequence: CASSPVGRGAGNTIYF.

This chain joins TRBV5-1 and TRBJ1-4, with a weak D call TRBD1 (6 bases). CDR1 is SGHRS and CDR2 is YFSETQ in the germline V gene. The CDR3 sequence is 17 residues long. Trimming took 3 bases from V and 7 from J, leaving 22 bases between them. The CDR3 DNA sequence: TGCGCCAGCAGCTGGGGTGATAGATTGGGGGCAAGTGAAAAACTGTTTTTT. Translated, it gives CASSWGDRLGASEKLFF.

The rearrangement joins TRBV6-5 to TRBJ2-7, with D perhaps matching TRBD1 (5 bases). Germline loops: CDR1 MNHEY, CDR2 SVGAGI. Deletions cut 0 bases from V and 2 bases from J, with 14 bases between. The CDR3 is made up of 16 amino acids. The CDR3 spells CASSYSVEQVTYEQYF. In nucleotides, the CDR3 is TGTGCCAGCAGTTACTCGGTCGAACAGGTTACCTACGAGCAGTACTTC.

The chain combines TRBV27 with TRBJ2-1, with 8 bases fitting TRBD2. The J segment lost 6 bases and the V segment lost 8 bases, leaving 9 bases of the junction unmatched. Germline V gene data show CDR1 as MNHEY and CDR2 as SMNVEV (reference sequence). The CDR3 loop spans 14 amino acids. The CDR3 DNA sequence: TGTGCCAGCGGACGGGGGGGAGCGGGCAATGAGCAGTTCTTC. It is translated as CASGRGGAGNEQFF.